This T cell receptor beta chain was profiled in a study of tumor T cells in aggressive B-cell lymphoma (dated by TCRdb to about 2017). This clone occurred a few times. Its antigen target is currently unknown. No much larger clone exists at a distance of one base, and base qualities are not known. Libraries came from the immunoSEQ multiplex PCR assay. In its TCRdb copy, this immuneACCESS table keeps in-frame sequences only and misses some clones. Where compared with another copy, unresolved V genes explain less than half of these, and the others have no known cause. A total of thousands of clones appear in this sample, approximately 81% of them only once. Jointly, the top ten make up less than 5.5% of the sample. According to the germline V gene (reference sequence), CDR1 reads WNHNN and CDR2 reads SYGVQD. From the cysteine up to the phenylalanine, the CDR3 has a length of 15 residues. The read is trimmed to its CDR3 DNA, 45 bases read in frame from base 1. Germline trimming: 4 bases from V, 2 bases from J; junction bases outside gene matches: 7.

The sequenced sample was tumor tissue. This receptor was identified in an adult with diffuse large B cell lymphoma. Recombination connected TRBV10-1 to TRBJ2-7, and 8 bases in between align with TRBD2. The DNA is TGCGCCAGCAGTGCGGTAGCGGGGCCGACCTACGAGCAGTACTTC. It translates as CASSAVAGPTYEQYF.